Presented here are 24 T cell receptor beta chains from one specimen sequenced in a study of graft-versus-host responses after intestinal transplantation. Data came from immunoSEQ multiplex PCR; TCRdb stores just in-frame clones and leaves some out. Altogether about 18,000 clones are present, 90% being singletons, with the ten largest covering roughly 2.1%. The sample in question was PBMCs, obtained more than 350 days after transplant. These receptors were taken from a human patient who received an intestinal transplant, so some T cells may come from the graft donor.

This CDR3 is CASSSQGISNQPQHF. The DNA of the CDR3 is TGTGCCAGCAGTTCACAGGGAATTAGCAATCAGCCCCAGCATTTT. The gene calls are TRBV2 and TRBJ1-5; possibly TRBD1 for D (6 bases). The length of the CDR3 is 15 residues. V was shortened by 5 bases and J by 0 bases, with 11 bases between the two germline ends. The germline gives CDR1 SNHLY, CDR2 FYNNEI.

This clone was recorded once. CDR3 sequence (DNA): TGCGCCAGCAGTCGTTATCCGGGGGACACAGATACGCAGTATTTT. Amino acids: CASSRYPGDTDTQYF. J is TRBJ2-3 and V is TRBV5-1; D is possibly TRBD2 (6 bases). CDR3 length: 15 residues. Per the germline V gene, CDR1 is SGHRS and CDR2 is YFSETQ. The ends were cut back, 5 bases at V and 2 bases at J, with 15 bases in the middle.

CDR3 coding DNA: TGTGCCAGCAGCTTACTGGCCGAGGGGAACAATGAGCAGTTCTTC. This codes for CASSLLAEGNNEQFF. This sequence joins TRBV7-6 and TRBJ2-1, with D perhaps being TRBD1 or TRBD2 (5 bases each). Trimming shortened V by 2 bases and J by 5 bases, and 13 bases separated the two germline ends. Germline V lookup: CDR1 SGHVS, CDR2 FNYEAQ. The CDR3 runs 15 residues.

The chain recombines TRBV29-1 with TRBJ2-1, with 12 bases matching TRBD2. The CDR3 is 15 residues long. Trimming took 7 bases from V and 2 from J; bases not matched to a gene: 6. The germline V gene has CDR1 SQVTM and CDR2 ANQGSEA. DNA for the CDR3: TGCAGCGAGAGGCCTAGCGGGGGGGCCTACAATGAGCAGTTCTTC. Its translation: CSERPSGGAYNEQFF.

The chain joins TRBV9 to TRBJ2-3; D gene unclear. Trimming pared 0 bases from V and 2 bases from J, leaving 7 bases between. Germline-derived CDR1 and CDR2 are SGDLS and YYNGEE. CDR3 size: 14 residues. The CDR3 DNA follows: TGTGCCAGCAGCGTAGTTTCCCCCACAGATACGCAGTATTTT. It encodes CASSVVSPTDTQYF. Full variable domain (rest looked up from reference TRBV9 and TRBJ2-3): DSGVTQTPKHLITATGQRVTLRCSPRSGDLSVYWYQQSLDQGLQFLIQYYNGEERAKGNILERFSAQQFPDLHSELNLSSLELGDSALYFCASSVVSPTDTQYFGPGTRLTVL.

This chain joins TRBV6-5 and TRBJ1-1; possibly TRBD1 for D (5 bases). V was cut by 2 bases and J by 4 bases, with 5 bases left in between. The germline gives CDR1 MNHEY, CDR2 SVGAGI. This CDR3 comprises 12 residues. The CDR3 coding sequence is TGTGCCAGCAGTTACGGGGCCACTGAAGCTTTCTTT. Amino acid sequence: CASSYGATEAFF.

The DNA of the CDR3 is TGTGCCACCAGCAGAGAGTCCGGCGGCGGCCATTACGAGCAGTACTTC. Residues: CATSRESGGGHYEQYF. The V call is TRBV15, the J call TRBJ2-7; D gene uncertain. Trimming cost V 0 bases and J 4 bases, with 16 bases left between them. Germline lookup yields CDR1 LNHNV and CDR2 YYDKDF (reference sequence). CDR3 size: 16 residues.

The chain couples TRBV2 to TRBJ1-1; D may be TRBD1 (6 bases). Trimming took off 4 bases at V and 8 bases at J, with 8 bases between the two ends. The germline V gene encodes CDR1 SNHLY and CDR2 FYNNEI. The CDR3 has 11 amino acids. CDR3 sequence: CASSAGTEAFF. The CDR3 DNA reads TGTGCCAGCAGTGCCGGGACAGAAGCTTTCTTT.

The rearrangement joins TRBV5-6 to TRBJ2-7, with 8 positions matching TRBD1. CDR3 length equals 16 residues. Trimming took 0 bases from V and 3 from J; bases not matched to a gene: 8. Germline V gene data show CDR1 as SGHDT and CDR2 as YYEEEE. The CDR3 region has the DNA TGTGCCAGCAGCTTGGCGCAGGGACAGGTCCTCTACGAGCAGTACTTC. Translation gives CASSLAQGQVLYEQYF.

The chain carries TRBV18 and TRBJ1-5, with 8 bases fitting TRBD1. Germline V lookup: CDR1 KGHSH, CDR2 LQKENI. V lost 1 base and J lost 6; bases outside the gene matches: 5. This CDR3 has 15 amino acids. CDR3 nucleotide sequence: TGTGCCAGCTCACCACGCACAGGGGGACTTCAGCCCCAGCATTTT. Amino acid sequence: CASSPRTGGLQPQHF.

V is TRBV5-1 and J is TRBJ1-4; perhaps TRBD1 as D (6 bases). Trimming left V 4 bases short and J 3 bases short, with 13 bases between. Germline CDR1 is SGHRS and CDR2 is YFSETQ. CDR3 length: 15 amino acids. The CDR3 loop reads CASSIGGSANEKLFF. CDR3 DNA: TGCGCCAGCAGCATTGGGGGCTCAGCTAATGAAAAACTGTTTTTT.

The gene calls are TRBV11-3 and TRBJ2-3; TRBD2 matches 15 bases. Trimming removed 1 base from V and 4 bases from J; junction bases left unmatched: 6. This CDR3 comprises 18 residues. Per the germline V gene, CDR1 is SGHNT and CDR2 is YENEEA. The CDR3 bases are TGTGCCAGCAGCTTAGGCAGGACTAGCGGGGGGGCCGCAGATACGCAGTATTTT. It translates to CASSLGRTSGGAADTQYF.

The chain has TRBV4-3 and TRBJ2-1; 15 positions match TRBD2. The junction had 6 bases not matched to a gene; V was cut back by 2 bases and J by 1 base. The CDR3 length is 19 residues. CDR1 and CDR2 (germline): LGHNA, YSLEER. The CDR3 DNA reads TGCGCCAGCAGCCAACGAGGACTAGCGGGGGGGCGATCCTACAATGAGCAGTTCTTC. It yields the protein CASSQRGLAGGRSYNEQFF.

The V and J genes are TRBV6-6 and TRBJ1-1; TRBD1 is a possible D gene (6 bases). CDR1 MNHNY and CDR2 SVGAGI come from the germline V gene (reference sequence). The CDR3 length is 15 residues. With 2 bases removed from V and 6 bases from J, the gap between germline ends came to 16 bases. The CDR3 DNA is TGTGCCAGCAGTTACGGGTACAGGGTCGGTCCTGAAGCTTTCTTT. It is translated as CASSYGYRVGPEAFF.

V and J are TRBV11-3 and TRBJ2-1; 8 bases are a match to TRBD1. J was trimmed by 2 bases and V by 4 bases; bases with no gene match: 4. This CDR3 spans 15 amino acids. CDR1 is SGHNT and CDR2 is YENEEA in the germline V gene. In DNA, the CDR3 is TGTGCCAGCAGCTGGGGACAGGCAACCTACAATGAGCAGTTCTTC. Protein sequence: CASSWGQATYNEQFF.

The chain uses TRBV9 and TRBJ1-4; D is perhaps TRBD1 (6 bases). The germline V gene encodes CDR1 SGDLS and CDR2 YYNGEE. Trimming cost V 0 bases and J 7 bases, with 10 bases left between them. The CDR3 totals 14 residues. The CDR3 here is CASSVGGGSEKLFF. The CDR3, as DNA: TGTGCCAGCAGCGTAGGCGGGGGCTCTGAAAAACTGTTTTTT. Supplemented by reference TRBV9 and TRBJ1-4, the full variable domain reads DSGVTQTPKHLITATGQRVTLRCSPRSGDLSVYWYQQSLDQGLQFLIQYYNGEERAKGNILERFSAQQFPDLHSELNLSSLELGDSALYFCASSVGGGSEKLFFGSGTQLSVL.

V is TRBV2 and J is TRBJ2-3; 9 positions match TRBD2. J lost 5 bases, V lost 1 base, and 7 bases had no gene match. CDR1 is SNHLY and CDR2 is FYNNEI in the germline V gene. The CDR3 is 16 amino acids. This CDR3 is CASSEGGGRAIDTQYF. Here the CDR3 DNA reads TGTGCCAGCAGTGAAGGGGGCGGGAGGGCAATAGATACGCAGTATTTT.

This sequence joins TRBV7-9 and TRBJ2-3; possible D gene TRBD2, 6 bases. The CDR3 has 16 amino acids. Germline V CDR1 and CDR2: SEHNR, FQNEAQ (reference sequence). Trimming cost V 1 base and J 3 bases, with 14 bases left between them. The CDR3 bases are TGTGCCAGCAGCTTAGAGGGCGGGGTGATTACAGATACGCAGTATTTT. Its translation is CASSLEGGVITDTQYF.

The chain uses TRBV2 and TRBJ2-3; D unclear. Germline lookup yields CDR1 SNHLY and CDR2 FYNNEI. This CDR3 spans 13 amino acids. Trimming took 6 bases from V and 0 from J, leaving 7 bases between them. The CDR3 spells CASRVGSTDTQYF. CDR3 sequence (DNA): TGTGCCAGCAGGGTGGGGAGCACAGATACGCAGTATTTT.

The CDR3 bases are TGTGCCAGCAGTTTATCCTTGGCCCCAGAGACCCAGTACTTC. It encodes CASSLSLAPETQYF. The rearrangement uses TRBV27 and TRBJ2-5; no firm D call. The CDR3 contains 14 residues. Germline-derived CDR1 and CDR2 are MNHEY and SMNVEV (reference sequence). Trimming stripped 0 bases from V and 4 bases from J, with 9 bases between.

Only one count was recorded for this clone. The genes are TRBV28 and TRBJ1-2, with D uncertain. Trimming shortened V by 3 bases and J by 8 bases, and 16 bases separated the two germline ends. Germline values: CDR1 MDHEN, CDR2 SYDVKM. The CDR3 length is 14 residues. The CDR3 bases are TGTGCCAGCAGTTTCGCCACCCGACGGAAAGGCTACACCTTC. This sequence encodes CASSFATRRKGYTF.

This clone was observed a handful of times. This chain links TRBV29-1 with TRBJ2-7; D is perhaps TRBD1 or TRBD2 (6 bases each). Germline CDR1 is SQVTM and CDR2 is ANQGSEA. The CDR3 is made up of 13 amino acids. Between the trimmed V and J ends, which lost 4 bases and 5 bases, there was a span of 15 bases. CDR3 bases: TGCAGCGTTGCGGGGGCGCTCCTTAACGAGCAGTACTTC. It encodes CSVAGALLNEQYF.

As for this clone: The identical CDR3 is also encoded by other nucleotide sequences in the sample. The chain couples TRBV9 to TRBJ2-2; TRBD1 or TRBD2 may be the D gene (7 bases each). The V gene's germline CDR1 is SGDLS and CDR2 YYNGEE. CDR3 length: 21 residues. Between the trimmed V and J ends, which lost 2 bases and 6 bases, there was a span of 32 bases. The CDR3 DNA reads as TGTGCCAGCAGCGTCGAGGGAGGGAAAGGGGGCTTTTCGGACTTTGCCGGGGAGCTGTTTTTT. Translating gives CASSVEGGKGGFSDFAGELFF.

The chain carries TRBV28 and TRBJ1-3, with 8 bases matching TRBD1. The CDR3 has 17 residues. The ends lost 5 bases at V and 0 bases at J; junction bases unmatched: 9. From germline, CDR1 is MDHEN and CDR2 SYDVKM. The chain's CDR3 is CASSAGPGQGSGNTIYF. As DNA, the CDR3 is TGTGCCAGCAGTGCAGGGCCCGGACAGGGCTCTGGAAACACCATATATTTT.